This T cell receptor beta chain was found in a study of identical twins. The CDR3 is 14 amino acids. CDR1 is SEHNR, CDR2 FQNEAQ, per germline (reference sequence). Trimming removed 7 bases from V and 3 bases from J, with 14 bases in between. MiXCR, run by TCRdb on the 5' RACE reads, gives a single entry per CDR3 protein. The table has about 890,000 distinct CDR3 sequences, roughly an eighth seen once. Every sampled donor was Caucasian and healthy. This clonotype was seen only once. The same sample was also studied in work on yellow fever vaccine responses in identical twins. That paper states: Twins' vaccine T cell response reportedly gave the appearance of partial convergence and partial personalization.

The sample taken for sequencing was PBMCs. This receptor was taken from a woman younger than 30 in good health. This chain uses TRBV7-9 with TRBJ2-3, with D possibly matching TRBD2 (6 bases). CDR3 in amino acids: CASTQAGSTDTQYF. The CDR3 DNA reads TGTGCCAGCACCCAGGCGGGGAGTACAGATACGCAGTATTTT.